This T cell receptor beta chain is from a study of T cell changes during pregnancy in multiple sclerosis (dated by TCRdb to about 2019). In the study overall: Changes in the T cell repertoire over the course of pregnancy were examined in this study in women with multiple sclerosis.

Note on this clone: Its antigen remains undetermined. Within one base of it there is no much larger clone, and no base qualities were kept.

Receptor libraries were prepared by the immunoSEQ multiplex PCR assay. Entries here come from immuneACCESS through TCRdb and include only in-frame sequences with V and J called. Some clones fail to appear in such tables; in the studies checked, an unresolved V gene covers under half of the shortfall, and the cause of the remainder is unknown. Across this sample there are around 70,000 clones, with roughly 90% seen only once. The ten largest clones take up 3.5% to 4.5% of the sample. CDR1 and CDR2, per the germline V gene, are MRHNA and SNTAGT. V and J lose 3 bases and 2 bases, and a span of 11 bases separates them. The CDR3 numbers 14 residues from cysteine through phenylalanine. The entry retains the CDR3 DNA only, 42 bases that are in frame from base 1.

This chain joins TRBV6-4 to TRBJ2-7; 7 matching bases give a weak D call of TRBD2. The sequences come from peripheral blood, collected after pregnancy. The source is a female donor in good health, enrolled as a control in a pregnancy study. The CDR3 region has the sequence CASSESGGAYEQYF. The nucleotide sequence reads TGTGCCAGCAGTGAGTCGGGGGGCGCCTACGAGCAGTACTTC.